This T cell receptor (beta chain) was found in a study of cytomegalovirus exposure and HLA in healthy donors. General study points: Reportedly, cytomegalovirus status was diagnosed with high sensitivity and specificity. In vitro assays verified that a few CMV-associated chains recognized CMV antigens specifically. Associated with cytomegalovirus, according to the listing, were 150 to 200 TCR beta chains.

The CDR3 runs to 13 residues. Germline V gene sequence: CDR1 SGHAT, CDR2 FQNNGV. V gave up 1 base and J gave up 14 bases; unmatched junction bases: 6. About this clone: Antigen unknown.

Libraries were prepared by immunoSEQ multiplex PCR; TCRdb keeps only in-frame clonotypes and omits some of them. Of some 64,000 clones in the sample, approximately 96% are singletons; the top ten hold 1.5% to 2%. This TCR derives from a woman aged 18-29 years in good health and CMV-seropositive. Sequencing was done on a sample of PBMCs. The chain is built from TRBV11-2 and TRBJ1-4, with 8 nucleotides matching TRBD1. Here the CDR3 DNA reads TGTGCCAGCAGCTTAGGGACAGGGTTGGGGCTGTTTTTT. This codes for CASSLGTGLGLFF.